The T cell receptor (beta chain) under discussion was sequenced for a study of regulatory T cells in long-lasting Graves disease. Findings and caveats of the study: Lower TCR diversity characterized persistent Graves' patients relative to newly diagnosed patients.

Regarding time point: persistent/refractory GD, antithyroid drugs over 5 years with positive TRAb. RNA extracted from PBMCs served as the sequencing template. This clonotype was observed a handful of times. Its specificity is unknown. The CDR3 is made up of 15 amino acids. The germline V gene encodes CDR1 SGDLS and CDR2 YYNGEE. V was trimmed by 0 bases and J by 3 bases, leaving 13 bases between them. Construction of the TCR beta libraries employed iRepertoire HTBI primers in conjunction with Arm-PCR of CDR3 regions. Via MiXCR, TCRdb re-called the multiplex PCR reads, giving one row per CDR3 protein. The data contain around 500,000 distinct CDR3 sequences, less than 25% of them seen just once; the ten biggest clones take up less than 9%.

The source of this sequence is a female donor with Graves disease. The J gene is TRBJ2-7, the V gene TRBV9; D is uncertain. Sequencing was performed on peripheral blood mononuclear cells (PBMCs), taken when the disease was refractory, from a patient treated with antithyroid drugs. The CDR3 region is CASSVAENPIYEQYF. CDR3 DNA: TGTGCCAGCAGCGTAGCCGAAAACCCCATCTACGAGCAGTACTTC.